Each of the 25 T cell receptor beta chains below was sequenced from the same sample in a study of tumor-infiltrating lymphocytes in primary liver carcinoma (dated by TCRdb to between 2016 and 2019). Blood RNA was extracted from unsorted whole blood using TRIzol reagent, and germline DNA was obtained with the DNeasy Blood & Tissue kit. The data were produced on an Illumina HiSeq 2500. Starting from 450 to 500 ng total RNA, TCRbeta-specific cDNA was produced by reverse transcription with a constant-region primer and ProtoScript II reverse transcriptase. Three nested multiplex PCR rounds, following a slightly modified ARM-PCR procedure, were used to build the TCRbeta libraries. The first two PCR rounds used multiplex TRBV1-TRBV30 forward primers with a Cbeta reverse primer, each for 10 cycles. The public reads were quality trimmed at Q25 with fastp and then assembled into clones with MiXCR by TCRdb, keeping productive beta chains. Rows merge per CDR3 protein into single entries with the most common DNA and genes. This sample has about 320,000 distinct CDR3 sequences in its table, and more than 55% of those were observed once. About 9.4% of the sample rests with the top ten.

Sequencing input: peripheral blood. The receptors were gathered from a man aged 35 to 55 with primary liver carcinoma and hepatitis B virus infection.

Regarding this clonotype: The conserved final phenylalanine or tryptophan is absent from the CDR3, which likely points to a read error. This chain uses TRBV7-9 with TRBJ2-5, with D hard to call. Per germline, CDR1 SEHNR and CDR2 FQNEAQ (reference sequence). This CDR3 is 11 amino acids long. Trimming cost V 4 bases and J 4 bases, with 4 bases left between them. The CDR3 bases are TGTGCCAGCAGCTCGGGAGAGACCCAGTACTTG. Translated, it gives CASSSGETQYL.

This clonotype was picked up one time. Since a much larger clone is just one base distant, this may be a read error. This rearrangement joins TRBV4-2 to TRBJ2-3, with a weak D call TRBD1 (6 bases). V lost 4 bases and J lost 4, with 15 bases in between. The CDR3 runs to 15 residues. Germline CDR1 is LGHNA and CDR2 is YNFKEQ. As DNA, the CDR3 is TGTGCCAGCAGCCTAGATAGGACAGCCCCAGATACGCAGTATTTT. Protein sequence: CASSLDRTAPDTQYF.

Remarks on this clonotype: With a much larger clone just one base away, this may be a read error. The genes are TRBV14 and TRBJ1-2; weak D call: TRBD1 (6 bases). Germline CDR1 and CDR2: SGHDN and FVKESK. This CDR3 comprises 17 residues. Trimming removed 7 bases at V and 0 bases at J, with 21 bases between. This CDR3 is CASNPAGLWTANYGYTF. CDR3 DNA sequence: TGTGCCAGCAACCCGGCGGGTCTTTGGACAGCTAACTATGGCTACACCTTC. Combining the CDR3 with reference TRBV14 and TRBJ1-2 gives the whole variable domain EAGVTQFPSHSVIEKGQTVTLRCDPISGHDNLYWYRRVMGKEIKFLLHFVKESKQDESGMPNNRFLAERTGGTYSTLKVQPAELEDSGVYFCASNPAGLWTANYGYTFGSGTRLTVV.

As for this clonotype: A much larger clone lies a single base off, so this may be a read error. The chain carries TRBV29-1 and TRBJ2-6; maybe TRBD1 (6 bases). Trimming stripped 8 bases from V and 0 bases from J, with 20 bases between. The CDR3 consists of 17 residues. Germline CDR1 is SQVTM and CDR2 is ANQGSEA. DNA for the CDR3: TGCAGCACCGGTGGGCCGGGACACCCCTCTGGGGCCAACGTCCTGACTTTC. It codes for CSTGGPGHPSGANVLTF.

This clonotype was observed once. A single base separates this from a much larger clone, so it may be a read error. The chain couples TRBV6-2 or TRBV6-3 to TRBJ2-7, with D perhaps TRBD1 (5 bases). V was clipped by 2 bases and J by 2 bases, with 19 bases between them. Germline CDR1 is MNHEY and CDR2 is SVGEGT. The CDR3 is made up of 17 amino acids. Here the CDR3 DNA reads TGTGCCAGCAGTTACCCCCGACAGAGTACCGTTACCTACGAGCAGTACTTC. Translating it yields CASSYPRQSTVTYEQYF.

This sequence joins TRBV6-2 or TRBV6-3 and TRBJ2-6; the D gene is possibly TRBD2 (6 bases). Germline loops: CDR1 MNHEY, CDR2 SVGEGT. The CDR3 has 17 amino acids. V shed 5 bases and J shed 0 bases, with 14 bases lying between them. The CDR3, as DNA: TGTGCCAGCAGTCTTTGGGGACTCACCTCTGGGGCCAACGTCCTGACTTTC. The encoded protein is CASSLWGLTSGANVLTF.

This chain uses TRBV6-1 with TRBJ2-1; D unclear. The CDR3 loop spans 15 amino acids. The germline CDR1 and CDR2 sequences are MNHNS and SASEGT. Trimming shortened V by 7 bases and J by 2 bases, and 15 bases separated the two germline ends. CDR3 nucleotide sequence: TGTGCCAGCACCAAACCCATGACTCCCTACAATGAGCAGTTCTTC. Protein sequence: CASTKPMTPYNEQFF.

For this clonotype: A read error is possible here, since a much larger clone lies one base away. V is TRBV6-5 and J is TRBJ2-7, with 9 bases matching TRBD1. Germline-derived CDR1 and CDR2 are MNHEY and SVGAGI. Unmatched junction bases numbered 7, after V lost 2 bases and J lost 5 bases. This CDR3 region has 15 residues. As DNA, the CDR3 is TGTGCCAGCAGTTACCAGCCGGGACAGGGAGACGAGCAGTACTTC. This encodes CASSYQPGQGDEQYF.

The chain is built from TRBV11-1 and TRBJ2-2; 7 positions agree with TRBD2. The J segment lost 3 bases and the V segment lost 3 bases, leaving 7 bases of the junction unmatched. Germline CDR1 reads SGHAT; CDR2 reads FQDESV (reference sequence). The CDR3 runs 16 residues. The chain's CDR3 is CASSLGIAGHTGELFF. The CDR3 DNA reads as TGTGCCAGCAGCTTGGGAATAGCGGGTCACACCGGGGAGCTGTTTTTT.

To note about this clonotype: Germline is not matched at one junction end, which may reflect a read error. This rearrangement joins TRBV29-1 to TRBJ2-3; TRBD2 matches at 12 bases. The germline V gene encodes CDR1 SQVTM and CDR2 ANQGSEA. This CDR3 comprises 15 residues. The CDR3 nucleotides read TGCAGCGTTGAATCGACTAGCGGGAGCTACAGTACGCCGTATTTT. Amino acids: CSVESTSGSYSTPYF.

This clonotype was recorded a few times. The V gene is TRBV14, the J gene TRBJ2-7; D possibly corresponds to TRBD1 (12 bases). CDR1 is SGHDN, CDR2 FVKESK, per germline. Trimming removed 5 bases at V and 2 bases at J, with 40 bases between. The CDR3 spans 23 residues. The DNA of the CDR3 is TGTGCCAGCAGCACAATATCGGGACAGGGGGCTAGCGGGAGGCCCTTTATACCCTACGAGCAGTACTTC. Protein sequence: CASSTISGQGASGRPFIPYEQYF. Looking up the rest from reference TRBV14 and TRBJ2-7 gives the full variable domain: EAGVTQFPSHSVIEKGQTVTLRCDPISGHDNLYWYRRVMGKEIKFLLHFVKESKQDESGMPNNRFLAERTGGTYSTLKVQPAELEDSGVYFCASSTISGQGASGRPFIPYEQYFGPGTRLTVT.

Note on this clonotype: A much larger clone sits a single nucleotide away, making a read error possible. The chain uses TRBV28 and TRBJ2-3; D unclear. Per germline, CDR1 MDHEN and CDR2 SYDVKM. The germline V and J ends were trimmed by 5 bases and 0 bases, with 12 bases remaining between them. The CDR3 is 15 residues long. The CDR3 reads CASSRLLQSTDTQYF. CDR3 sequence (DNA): TGTGCCAGCAGTCGCCTCCTGCAAAGCACAGATACGCAGTATTTT.

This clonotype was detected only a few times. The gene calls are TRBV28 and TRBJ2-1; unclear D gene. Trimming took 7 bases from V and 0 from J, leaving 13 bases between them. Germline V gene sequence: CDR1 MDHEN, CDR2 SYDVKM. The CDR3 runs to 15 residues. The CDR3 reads CASTLDRVSYNEQFF. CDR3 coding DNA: TGTGCCAGCACTCTAGATAGGGTCTCCTACAATGAGCAGTTCTTC.

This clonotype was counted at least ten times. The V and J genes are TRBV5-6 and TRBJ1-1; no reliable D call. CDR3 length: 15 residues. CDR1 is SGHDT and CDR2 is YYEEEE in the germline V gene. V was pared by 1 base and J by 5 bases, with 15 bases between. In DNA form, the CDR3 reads TGTGCCAGCAGCTTGATGGGGATCCGGGGAACTGAAGCTTTCTTT. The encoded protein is CASSLMGIRGTEAFF.

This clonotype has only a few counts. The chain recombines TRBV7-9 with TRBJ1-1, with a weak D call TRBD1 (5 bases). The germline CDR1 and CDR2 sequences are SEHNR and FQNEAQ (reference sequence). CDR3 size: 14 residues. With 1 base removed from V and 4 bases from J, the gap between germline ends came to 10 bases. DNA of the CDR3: TGTGCCAGCAGCTTAGATCAGGGCCGCACTGAAGCTTTCTTT. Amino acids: CASSLDQGRTEAFF.

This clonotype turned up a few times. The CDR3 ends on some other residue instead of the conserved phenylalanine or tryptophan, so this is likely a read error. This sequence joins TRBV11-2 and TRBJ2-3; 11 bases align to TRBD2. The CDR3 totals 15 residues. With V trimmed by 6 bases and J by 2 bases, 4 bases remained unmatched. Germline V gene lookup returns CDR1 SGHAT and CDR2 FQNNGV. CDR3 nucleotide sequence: TGTGCCAGCAGAGGGACTAGCGGAGACACAGATACGCAGTATTCT. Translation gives CASRGTSGDTDTQYS.

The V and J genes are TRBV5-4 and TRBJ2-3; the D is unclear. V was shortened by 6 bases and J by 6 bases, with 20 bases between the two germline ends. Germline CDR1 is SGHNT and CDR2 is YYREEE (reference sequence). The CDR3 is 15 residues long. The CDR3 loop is CASNLMGTAADTQYF. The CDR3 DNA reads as TGTGCCAGCAACTTAATGGGTACGGCTGCGGATACGCAGTATTTT.

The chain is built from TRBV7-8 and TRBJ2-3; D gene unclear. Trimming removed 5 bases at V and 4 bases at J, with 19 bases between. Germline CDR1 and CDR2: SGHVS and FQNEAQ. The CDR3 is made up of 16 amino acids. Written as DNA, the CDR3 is TGTGCCAGCAGCCGAAGGGTCCCCCCGCCGGCAGATACGCAGTATTTT. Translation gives CASSRRVPPPADTQYF. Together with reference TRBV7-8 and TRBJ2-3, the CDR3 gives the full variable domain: GAGVSQSPRYKVAKRGQDVALRCDPISGHVSLFWYQQALGQGPEFLTYFQNEAQLDKSGLPSDRFFAERPEGSVSTLKIQRTQQEDSAVYLCASSRRVPPPADTQYFGPGTRLTVL.

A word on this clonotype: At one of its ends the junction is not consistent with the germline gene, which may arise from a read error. CDR3 residues: CVSSGTDTSTDTQYF. Written as DNA, the CDR3 is TGCGTCAGCAGTGGAACGGATACTAGCACAGATACGCAGTATTTT. The chain is built from TRBV10-1 and TRBJ2-3, with unresolved D. This CDR3 has 15 amino acids. CDR1 and CDR2 (germline): WNHNN, SYGVQD (reference sequence).

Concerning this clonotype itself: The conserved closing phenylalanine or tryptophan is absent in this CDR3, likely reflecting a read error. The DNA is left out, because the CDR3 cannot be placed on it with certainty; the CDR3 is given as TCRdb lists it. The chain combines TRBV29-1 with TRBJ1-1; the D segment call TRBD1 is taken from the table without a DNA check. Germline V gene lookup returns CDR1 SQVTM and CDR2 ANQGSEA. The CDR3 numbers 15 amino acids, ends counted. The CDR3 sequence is CSVGPGWGMVAEAFL.

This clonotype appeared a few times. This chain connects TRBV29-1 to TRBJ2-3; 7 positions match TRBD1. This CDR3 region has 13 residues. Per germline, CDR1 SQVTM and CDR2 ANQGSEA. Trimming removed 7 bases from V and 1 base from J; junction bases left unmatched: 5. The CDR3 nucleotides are TGCAGCGGAAGACAGGGTGGCACAGATACGCAGTATTTT. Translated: CSGRQGGTDTQYF.

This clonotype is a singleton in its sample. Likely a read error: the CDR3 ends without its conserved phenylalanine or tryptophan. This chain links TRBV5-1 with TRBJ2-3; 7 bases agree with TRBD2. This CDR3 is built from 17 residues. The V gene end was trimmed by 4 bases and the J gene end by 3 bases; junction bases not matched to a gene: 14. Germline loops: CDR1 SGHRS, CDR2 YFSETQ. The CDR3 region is CASSLGVLAVTTDTQYS. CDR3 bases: TGCGCCAGCAGCCTGGGGGTTCTAGCGGTAACTACAGATACGCAGTATTCT.

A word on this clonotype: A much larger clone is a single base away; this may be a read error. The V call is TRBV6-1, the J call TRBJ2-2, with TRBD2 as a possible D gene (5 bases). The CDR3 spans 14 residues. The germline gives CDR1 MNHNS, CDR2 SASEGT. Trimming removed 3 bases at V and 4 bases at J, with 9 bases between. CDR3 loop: CASSDMAGTGELFF. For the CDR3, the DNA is TGTGCCAGCAGTGACATGGCGGGCACCGGGGAGCTGTTTTTT.

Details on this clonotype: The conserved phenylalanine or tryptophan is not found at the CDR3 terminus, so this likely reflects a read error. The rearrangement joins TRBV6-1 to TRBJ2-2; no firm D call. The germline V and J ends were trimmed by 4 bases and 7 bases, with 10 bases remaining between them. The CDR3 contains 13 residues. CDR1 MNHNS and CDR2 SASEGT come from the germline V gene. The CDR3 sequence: CASSGQSIGELFS. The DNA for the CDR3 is TGTGCCAGCAGTGGTCAATCTATCGGGGAGCTGTTTTCT.

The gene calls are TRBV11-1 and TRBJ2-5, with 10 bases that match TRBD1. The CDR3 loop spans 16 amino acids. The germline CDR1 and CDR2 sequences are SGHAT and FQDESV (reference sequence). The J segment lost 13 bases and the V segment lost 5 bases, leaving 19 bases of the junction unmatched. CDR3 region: CASSLSGTGDSETWYF. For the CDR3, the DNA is TGTGCCAGCAGCCTCTCCGGGACAGGGGATTCAGAGACCTGGTACTTC.